This T cell receptor beta chain was recovered during a study of regulatory T cells in long-lasting Graves disease (dated by TCRdb to the early 2020s). At the level of the whole study: To count as having persistent Graves' disease, a patient had to have received antithyroid drug treatment for over 5 years with TSH receptor autoantibodies remaining persistently positive. This study used TCR sequencing and RNA sequencing of peripheral blood to compare persistent Graves' disease patients against newly diagnosed Graves' disease patients. The study was conducted in China and was registered as a clinical trial. TCR sequencing covered some 13 persistent and 20 newly diagnosed Graves' disease patients, about 35 samples in total. In the clinical cohort, patients with persistent Graves' disease had used antithyroid drugs for an average of roughly 10 years.

Comments on this clonotype: It has no known antigen specificity. No base qualities exist here, and no much larger clone lies one base off it.

This specimen's time point label, interpreted: persistent/refractory GD, antithyroid drugs over 5 years with positive TRAb. For both TCR sequencing and RNA sequencing, RNA was extracted from PBMCs using TRIzol. The diagnosis of Graves' disease followed American Thyroid Association guidelines. Patients were recruited from an endocrinology department in Xi'an, China. Each patient gave approximately 10 milliliters of peripheral blood, collected in an EDTA anticoagulant tube. Ficoll Paque Plus density gradient separation was used to isolate PBMCs, and no further T cell sorting was done. An Agilent 2100 Bioanalyzer and agarose gel were used to check RNA quality, and a NanoDrop 2000 was used to measure RNA concentration. What the work shows at the level of the full study, not this receptor alone: Patients with persistent disease shared more public clonotypes (about 2,700) than newly diagnosed patients did (966). The authors noted that the small sample size was a limitation that may lower accuracy. Persistent Graves' disease patients showed lower TCR Shannon entropy and fewer highly expanded clones than newly diagnosed patients, suggesting clonal expansion. Sequencing and analysis were restricted to the TCR beta chain. Peripheral blood alone was examined, since thyroid tissue, which constituted the primary lesion, could not be accessed. Persistent disease showed preferential use of TRBV28, TRBJ1-2 and TRBJ2-5, whereas newly diagnosed disease favored TRBV20-1 and TRBJ2-1.

Library construction relied on multiplex PCR. Sequencing instrument: Illumina HiSeq 4000. To build TCR beta libraries, CDR3 regions were amplified by Arm-PCR using iRepertoire HTBI primers. Before sequencing, the PCR products underwent gel purification. Processing in the source paper ran as follows. Gene usage analysis of CDR3 amino acid clonotypes relied on the approximately 68 TRBV and 13 to 15 TRBJ segments identified across samples. Filtered high-quality paired reads were merged into contigs using COPE and FqMerger. Contigs were aligned with BLAST to IMGT TRBV, TRBD and TRBJ reference genes, and CDR3 was defined per IMGT. Highly expanded clones were defined as clonotypes with a frequency above 0.1%. Shannon entropy served as the measure of repertoire diversity, while the Gini coefficient captured V-J evenness. A clonotype was considered public if more than one individual shared it. In TCRdb, the public reads were trimmed at Q25 with fastp and aligned with MiXCR, with productive beta chains retained. Each entry merges the rows of one CDR3 protein and shows their most common DNA and genes. These V and J calls rely on TCRdb rather than the paper's analysis. In this sample the table shows about 400,000 distinct CDR3 sequences, 20% of which occur a single time. Of the sample, about a fifth falls within the top ten clones.

The germline V gene (reference sequence) supplies CDR1 LNHDA and CDR2 SQIVND. Inclusive of the bounding cysteine and phenylalanine, the CDR3 is 14 residues long. Here the CDR3 DNA is all that survives: 42 bases in frame from base 1. At the junction V is shortened by 5 bases and J by 6 bases, with 17 bases in between. Sequenced material: peripheral blood mononuclear cells (PBMCs), taken when the disease was refractory, from a patient treated with antithyroid drugs. The chain employs TRBV19 and TRBJ2-7; possibly the D gene is TRBD1, per 6 matching bases. This TCR was recovered from a female donor with Graves disease. This receptor carries the CDR3 CASSFGQGTSEQYF. The sequenced DNA is TGTGCCAGTAGTTTCGGGCAGGGGACGTCCGAGCAGTACTTC.